This TCR beta chain was observed in a study of T-cell reconstitution after alpha-beta-depleted transplantation in children. Germline CDR1 reads MNHEY; CDR2 reads SVGEGT. V was pared by 5 bases and J by 4 bases, with 17 bases between. This CDR3 contains 16 residues. The table lists this clonotype with a few counts. For TCRbeta, the library was prepared with unique molecular identifiers. TCRdb recomputed calls from the PCR reads with MiXCR, one row per CDR3 protein. The table lists about 130,000 distinct CDR3 sequences, roughly 10% of them singletons. The gene calls are TRBV6-2 or TRBV6-3 and TRBJ1-4; D ambiguous. The receptor comes from a girl less than two years old who had a stem cell transplant for combined immunodeficiency, so the T cells may come from the graft donor. This specimen consisted of PBMCs, mostly from graft donor cells, obtained 180 days after TCRalphabeta/CD19-depleted stem cell transplant. DNA for the CDR3: TGTGCCAGCAGTGACGTTCGGGCAGCTGATAATGAAAAACTGTTTTTT. Translation gives CASSDVRAADNEKLFF.